This T cell receptor beta chain comes out of a study of technical replicates of blood from a handful of donors. In germline, CDR1 is MNHEY, CDR2 SVGAGI. This CDR3 has 16 amino acids. Losses at the gene ends were 0 bases for V and 2 bases for J; bases not matched to a gene: 3. Sequenced by immunoSEQ multiplex PCR; TCRdb stores in-frame clones only, minus some. Seen here are 13,000 to 15,000 clones, approximately 81% observed once, and the top ten hold 9.5% to 13%. Input material: PBMCs. The genes are TRBV6-5 and TRBJ1-2; TRBD1 aligns across 10 bases. This TCR came from a human donor in good health. CDR3 coding DNA: TGTGCCAGCAGTTACTCGAGGACAGGGGGGAACTATGGCTACACCTTC. It codes for CASSYSRTGGNYGYTF.